One sample yielded the 16 T cell receptor beta chains listed below, sequenced in a study of blood T cell repertoires in COVID-19. Method: immunoSEQ multiplex PCR; TCRdb's copy keeps in-frame clones and lacks some. The sample consists of some 390,000 clones, 80% to 90% of them appearing once. Sequencing input: PBMCs or T cells enriched from blood (not recorded which). The receptor set was obtained from a man aged 30-40 years who had recovered from COVID-19.

This clone showed up just once. The CDR3 sequence: CASASEQGVFQPQHF. DNA of the CDR3: TGTGCCAGCGCGAGTGAACAGGGCGTTTTTCAGCCCCAGCATTTT. The chain uses TRBV28 and TRBJ1-5; a weak D match, TRBD1 (6 bases). The CDR3 covers 15 residues. V was clipped by 8 bases and J by 6 bases, with 20 bases between them. Germline V lookup: CDR1 MDHEN, CDR2 SYDVKM.

This chain connects TRBV5-1 to TRBJ2-2, with D possibly TRBD1 on 5 matching bases. The CDR3 consists of 14 residues. V lost 7 bases to trimming and J lost 1 base, with 11 bases between them. Germline values: CDR1 SGHRS, CDR2 YFSETQ. The CDR3 DNA sequence: TGCGCCAGCCCCAGGGCCCAGAACACCGGGGAGCTGTTTTTT. It encodes CASPRAQNTGELFF.

The V and J genes are TRBV14 and TRBJ1-1; D uncertain. Trimming took off 1 base at V and 3 bases at J, with 6 bases between the two ends. In germline, CDR1 is SGHDN, CDR2 FVKESK. The CDR3 length is 13 residues. CDR3 amino acids: CASSQVRDTEAFF. The CDR3, as DNA: TGTGCCAGCAGCCAAGTTCGGGACACTGAAGCTTTCTTT.

The CDR3 bases are TGTGCCAGCTCGACGGGGAGGGGCAATGAAAAACTGTTTTTT. Residues: CASSTGRGNEKLFF. The gene calls are TRBV18 and TRBJ1-4, with a weak D call TRBD1 (5 bases). Germline V lookup: CDR1 KGHSH, CDR2 LQKENI. This CDR3 region has 14 residues. Trimming shortened V by 6 bases and J by 5 bases, and 13 bases separated the two germline ends. Drawing the rest from reference TRBV18 and TRBJ1-4, the complete variable domain is NAGVMQNPRHLVRRRGQEARLRCSPMKGHSHVYWYRQLPEEGLKFMVYLQKENIIDESGMPKERFSAEFPKEGPSILRIQQVVRGDSAAYFCASSTGRGNEKLFFGSGTQLSVL.

The V call is TRBV18, the J call TRBJ2-7; tentatively, D is TRBD1 (6 bases). The CDR3 runs to 14 residues. V dropped 0 bases and J dropped 6 bases, with 12 bases sitting between them. From germline, CDR1 is KGHSH and CDR2 LQKENI. Here the CDR3 reads CASSPPPGASEQYF. CDR3 coding DNA: TGTGCCAGCTCACCACCGCCAGGGGCTAGCGAGCAGTACTTC.

About this clone itself: In the same sample, other DNA sequences code for this CDR3. This chain joins TRBV29-1 and TRBJ2-3, with 7 bases identical to TRBD2. Germline loops: CDR1 SQVTM, CDR2 ANQGSEA. The CDR3 extends over 14 amino acids. Losses at the gene ends were 4 bases for V and 0 bases for J; bases not matched to a gene: 4. CDR3 loop: CSVGLAASTDTQYF. DNA for the CDR3: TGCAGCGTTGGGCTAGCGGCTAGCACAGATACGCAGTATTTT.

J is TRBJ2-7 and V is TRBV6-5; 7 bases match TRBD1. The germline V gene encodes CDR1 MNHEY and CDR2 SVGAGI. Trimming took 0 bases from V and 2 from J; bases not matched to a gene: 4. There are 15 residues in the CDR3. CDR3 amino acids: CASSYSSDRTYEQYF. In nucleotides, the CDR3 is TGTGCCAGCAGTTACTCTTCGGACAGGACCTACGAGCAGTACTTC.

The chain joins TRBV29-1 to TRBJ2-3; TRBD1 is a possible D gene (5 bases). This CDR3 spans 13 amino acids. The V gene's germline CDR1 is SQVTM and CDR2 ANQGSEA. The V and J ends lost 8 bases and 4 bases respectively, with 16 bases between them. CDR3 loop: CSPRIGVADTQYF. The CDR3 nucleotides are TGCAGCCCGCGAATAGGGGTGGCAGATACGCAGTATTTT.

This clone occurred many times. The chain is built from TRBV5-8 and TRBJ2-7; D uncertain. V dropped 0 bases and J dropped 5 bases, with 6 bases sitting between them. Germline V lookup: CDR1 SGHTS, CDR2 YDEGEE. This CDR3 is 12 amino acids long. The CDR3 loop is CASSLEPDEQYF. As DNA, the CDR3 is TGTGCCAGCAGCTTGGAACCGGACGAGCAGTACTTC.

V gene TRBV12-3 or TRBV12-4 combines with J gene TRBJ2-6; D unclear. The V gene lost 8 bases and the J gene lost 4 bases, with 9 bases spanning the gap. CDR3 length: 13 residues. CDR3 loop: CASLIGGANVLTF. The DNA for the CDR3 is TGTGCCAGCCTTATCGGGGGGGCCAACGTCCTGACTTTC.

This clone has more than one count but fewer than ten. The chain uses TRBV3-1 (or the pseudogene TRBV3-2) and TRBJ2-2; tentatively, D is TRBD2 (6 bases). CDR1 is LGHDT and CDR2 is YNNKEL in the germline V gene (reference sequence). The ends were cut back, 4 bases at V and 6 bases at J, with 12 bases in the middle. This CDR3 spans 14 amino acids. The CDR3 nucleotides are TGTGCCAGCAGCCCGGGGGAGTTGGCCGGGGAGCTGTTTTTT. Translating gives CASSPGELAGELFF.

V gene TRBV2 combines with J gene TRBJ1-5; 10 bases agree with TRBD1. The CDR3 consists of 15 residues. The trim removed 6 bases at V and 3 bases at J, leaving 5 bases unmatched. Germline V gives CDR1 SNHLY, CDR2 FYNNEI. Here the CDR3 reads CASRRQGAINQPQHF. As DNA, the CDR3 is TGTGCCAGCAGAAGACAGGGGGCGATCAATCAGCCCCAGCATTTT.

This chain connects TRBV7-2 to TRBJ2-1; 11 bases line up with TRBD2. V lost 5 bases and J lost 0; bases outside the gene matches: 0. Per germline, CDR1 SGHTA and CDR2 FQGNSA. This CDR3 contains 15 residues. In DNA form, the CDR3 reads TGTGCCAGCAGCACTAGCGGGGGCTCCTACAATGAGCAGTTCTTC. Translated, it gives CASSTSGGSYNEQFF.

This chain connects TRBV6-1 to TRBJ2-1; 12 bases are a match to TRBD2. Germline V lookup: CDR1 MNHNS, CDR2 SASEGT. The J segment lost 2 bases and the V segment lost 4 bases, leaving 3 bases of the junction unmatched. CDR3 size: 16 residues. The CDR3 protein is CASSASGRAPYNEQFF. The CDR3 DNA is TGTGCCAGCAGTGCTAGCGGGAGGGCACCCTACAATGAGCAGTTCTTC.

This clone was observed once. The rearrangement joins TRBV4-1 to TRBJ2-3; D is unresolved. The CDR3 is 14 residues long. Per germline, CDR1 MGHRA and CDR2 YSYEKL. Trimming took off 0 bases at V and 6 bases at J, with 10 bases between the two ends. CDR3 nucleotide sequence: TGCGCCAGCAGCCAAGAAAGGTGGGCGGATACGCAGTATTTT. Encoded protein: CASSQERWADTQYF.

This chain connects TRBV29-1 to TRBJ1-1, with D unresolved. Germline-derived CDR1 and CDR2 are SQVTM and ANQGSEA. The V and J ends lost 7 bases and 0 bases respectively, with 12 bases between them. This CDR3 region has 13 residues. The CDR3 bases are TGCAGCGCCGGTAGGGAGATGAACACTGAAGCTTTCTTT. Amino acids: CSAGREMNTEAFF. The entire variable domain, with the rest obtained from reference TRBV29-1 and TRBJ1-1, is as follows: SAVISQKPSRDICQRGTSLTIQCQVDSQVTMMFWYRQQPGQSLTLIATANQGSEATYESGFVIDKFPISRPNLTFSTLTVSNMSPEDSSIYLCSAGREMNTEAFFGQGTRLTVV.